The clone carrying this TCR beta chain was seen just once. The data are from a study of blood T cell repertoires in COVID-19. Study-wide background: Both acute and convalescent COVID-19 samples were obtained from the United States, Italy and Spain. Sources were T cells, B-cell-depleted T cells, or PBMCs; the material itself was cDNA or gDNA.

The CDR3 length is 15 residues. V shed 6 bases and J 4 bases; nucleotides not matched to a gene: 4. Germline V gene data show CDR1 as KGHSH and CDR2 as LQKENI. Original handling: The assay estimated nucleated cells by amplifying reference gene primers. Only in-frame clones appear in the TCRdb table, and some are missing; sequencing was by immunoSEQ multiplex PCR. The DNA was the basis for D and trimming; V, J and clone size are from that table. The sample lists approximately 160,000 clones, roughly 80% seen once, with 2.5% to 3% in the top ten. The chain carries TRBV18 and TRBJ2-3; 13 bases match TRBD2. Sequenced input: peripheral blood. The sequence was collected from a man between 65 and 79 years old with acute or convalescent COVID-19. The CDR3 bases are TGTGCCAGCTCGACACTAGCGGGAGGGCCAGATACGCAGTATTTT. Protein: CASSTLAGGPDTQYF.